This section outlines one T cell receptor (beta chain) sequence together with its context. This sample stems from a study of blood T cell repertoires in COVID-19. Study information: Spain, Italy and the United States supplied samples that represented acute and convalescent COVID-19.

Trimming at V came to 3 bases and at J to 4 bases, leaving 9 bases not matched to a gene. The CDR3 extends over 17 amino acids. Germline CDR1 reads SGHNT; CDR2 reads YYREEE (reference sequence). The assay was immunoSEQ multiplex PCR, and TCRdb's table has in-frame clones only and misses some. The sample lists 350,000 to 400,000 clones, about 89% occurring once. Sequenced sample: peripheral blood. V usage is TRBV5-4 and J usage is TRBJ2-5, with 13 bases lining up with TRBD2. The receptor was isolated from a woman aged 30 to 39 with COVID-19, enrolled during active disease. In DNA, the CDR3 is TGTGCCAGCAGCTCGAGCTTGGGACTAGCGGGGCGAGAGACCCAGTACTTC. As protein: CASSSSLGLAGRETQYF.